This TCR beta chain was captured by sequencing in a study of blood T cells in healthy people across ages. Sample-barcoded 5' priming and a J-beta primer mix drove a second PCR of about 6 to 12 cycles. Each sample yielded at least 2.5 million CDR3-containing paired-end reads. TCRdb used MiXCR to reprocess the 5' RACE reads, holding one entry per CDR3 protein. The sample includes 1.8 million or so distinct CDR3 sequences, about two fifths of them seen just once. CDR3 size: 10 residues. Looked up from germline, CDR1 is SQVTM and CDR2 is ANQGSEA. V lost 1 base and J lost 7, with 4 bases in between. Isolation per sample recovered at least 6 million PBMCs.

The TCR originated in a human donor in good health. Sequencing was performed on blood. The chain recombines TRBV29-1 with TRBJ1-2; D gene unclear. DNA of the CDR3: TGCAGCGTTGAAGCTTTTGGCTACACCTTC. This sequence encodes CSVEAFGYTF.